This paragraph reports one T cell receptor (beta chain). The data belong to a study of blood T cell repertoires in COVID-19. Participants, 18 to 89 years old, spanned some 23 US areas. The trim removed 5 bases at V and 7 bases at J, leaving 8 bases unmatched. The germline gives CDR1 SGHVS, CDR2 FQNEAQ. This CDR3 has 16 residues. The protocol was immunoSEQ multiplex PCR, while the TCRdb copy is restricted to in-frame clones and leaves out a portion. The sample has 330,000 or so clones; around nine tenths are singletons. The sequence was collected from a woman younger than 45 who had been exposed to COVID-19. The V call is TRBV7-8, the J call TRBJ1-6; 10 nucleotides match TRBD1. Sequencing input: PBMCs or T cells enriched from blood (not recorded which). The CDR3 coding sequence is TGTGCCAGCAGCCCTGGACAGGGGGGAGAAAATTCACCCCTCCACTTT. This encodes CASSPGQGGENSPLHF.